These 22 T cell receptor beta chains originate from one sample sequenced in a study of T cells in Graves' hyperthyroidism and ophthalmopathy. What was amplified from RNA transcripts were TCR beta CDR3 regions. Researchers ran a first-round RT-PCR on the TCR CDR3 using the HTBI primer set. MiXCR was run by TCRdb on the multiplex PCR reads, yielding one entry per CDR3 protein. This sample carries 400,000 to 450,000 distinct CDR3 sequences, roughly 14% of them seen once, and the ten largest clones take roughly an eighth. Sequencing used blood. The receptors were sampled from a man aged 18-30 years with Graves' ophthalmopathy.

The sample holds many counts of this clonotype. The chain links TRBV10-3 to TRBJ2-5; D remains ambiguous. With 11 bases removed from V and 7 bases from J, the gap between germline ends came to 20 bases. The CDR3 extends over 13 amino acids. The germline V gene encodes CDR1 ENHRY and CDR2 SYGVKD. The CDR3 nucleotides are TGTGCCCTCCCATCACAGTCAAGATGGACCCAGTACTTC. The encoded protein is CALPSQSRWTQYF.

This clonotype was seen only a few times. The chain has TRBV6-1 and TRBJ2-5, with D perhaps TRBD1 or TRBD2 (5 bases each). CDR1 MNHNS and CDR2 SASEGT come from the germline V gene. Trimming left V 6 bases short and J 1 base short, with 12 bases between. The CDR3 is 14 amino acids. This CDR3 is CASRLTGAQETQYF. CDR3 DNA sequence: TGTGCCAGCAGGCTAACCGGGGCCCAAGAGACCCAGTACTTC.

In its sample, this clonotype was seen many times. The chain joins TRBV12-3 or TRBV12-4 to TRBJ2-5, with 8 bases aligning to TRBD1. This CDR3 has 17 amino acids. Germline trimming cut 6 bases from V and 2 bases from J; bases unmatched to any gene: 14. CDR3 in amino acids: CASRMGWQGAFQETQYF. As DNA, the CDR3 is TGTGCCAGCAGGATGGGTTGGCAGGGGGCTTTTCAAGAGACCCAGTACTTC.

This clonotype showed up just a few times. The V and J genes are TRBV5-1 and TRBJ1-2, with TRBD1 identical over 11 bases. This CDR3 has 15 residues. With 7 bases clipped from V and 0 bases from J, the junction kept 5 bases outside the gene matches. CDR1 and CDR2 from the germline V gene are SGHRS and YFSETQ. CDR3 amino acids: CASGPGQGANYGYTF. CDR3 DNA sequence: TGCGCCAGCGGACCGGGACAGGGGGCTAACTATGGCTACACCTTC.

As regards this clonotype: The germline gene is not matched at one end of the junction; a read error may be the cause. This sequence joins TRBV13 and TRBJ1-2, with D unresolved. CDR3 length: 15 amino acids. Germline lookup yields CDR1 PRHDT and CDR2 FYEKMQ (reference sequence). The CDR3 sequence: CASSLGGVEPYGYTF. In DNA, the CDR3 is TGTGCCAGCAGCCTAGGTGGTGTAGAGCCCTATGGCTACACCTTC.

This chain uses TRBV7-8 with TRBJ1-1; 9 bases map to TRBD1. Germline V gives CDR1 SGHVS, CDR2 FQNEAQ. This CDR3 spans 14 amino acids. V lost 5 bases and J lost 5; bases outside the gene matches: 6. CDR3 nucleotides: TGTGCCAGCAGCGCCACAGGGGGCAGTACTGAAGCTTTCTTT. Translation gives CASSATGGSTEAFF.

This clonotype was recorded many times. This rearrangement joins TRBV7-9 to TRBJ1-6; 10 bases align to TRBD1. Trimming at V came to 3 bases and at J to 5 bases, leaving 10 bases not matched to a gene. CDR3 length: 18 amino acids. CDR1 and CDR2 (germline): SEHNR, FQNEAQ (reference sequence). CDR3 region: CASSFPLDRGSNNSPLHF. The CDR3 DNA sequence: TGTGCCAGCAGCTTCCCCCTGGACAGGGGGTCCAATAATTCACCCCTCCACTTT.

This clonotype has at least ten counts. This sequence joins TRBV2 and TRBJ2-7, with a weak D call TRBD2 (6 bases). Germline loops: CDR1 SNHLY, CDR2 FYNNEI. CDR3 length: 13 amino acids. V lost 4 bases, J lost 3 bases, and 10 bases lay in between. The CDR3 nucleotides read TGTGCCAGCAGTGGGGCGGGGAACTACGAGCAGTACTTC. Its protein is CASSGAGNYEQYF.

In this sample, this clonotype turned up a few times. V and J are TRBV19 and TRBJ1-5; D call uncertain. CDR3 length: 13 residues. The germline V gene has CDR1 LNHDA and CDR2 SQIVND (reference sequence). V was pared by 4 bases and J by 6 bases, with 10 bases between. CDR3 protein: CASSTLGRQPQHF. In nucleotides, the CDR3 is TGTGCCAGTAGTACTCTAGGGCGTCAGCCCCAGCATTTT.

The V gene is TRBV7-6, the J gene TRBJ1-1; the match to TRBD1 covers 11 bases. Germline CDR1 and CDR2: SGHVS and FNYEAQ. This CDR3 has 16 amino acids. Germline trimming cut 5 bases from V and 6 bases from J; bases unmatched to any gene: 11. The CDR3 DNA follows: TGTGCCAGCAGCCCTAGAACCGGGACAGGGGGACCTGAAGCTTTCTTT. Its protein product is CASSPRTGTGGPEAFF.

This clonotype was seen many times. The chain has TRBV18 and TRBJ2-7; TRBD2 is a possible D gene (6 bases). The CDR3 runs 11 residues. Germline assignment: CDR1 KGHSH and CDR2 LQKENI. CDR3 nucleotides: TGTGCTTGCGGGGACGGCTACGAGCAGTACTTC. As protein: CACGDGYEQYF.

The gene calls are TRBV27 and TRBJ2-5; 8 bases align to TRBD1. CDR1 and CDR2 (germline): MNHEY, SMNVEV (reference sequence). The ends lost 6 bases at V and 5 bases at J; junction bases unmatched: 14. CDR3 length: 16 amino acids. The CDR3 region has the DNA TGTGCCAGCAGCTTACCAGGGGGCTCCTACTGGGAGACCCAGTACTTC. Translation gives CASSLPGGSYWETQYF.

Regarding this clonotype: A much more abundant neighbour one base away suggests this may be a read error. Without the conserved terminal phenylalanine or tryptophan, this CDR3 likely stems from a read error. The V gene is TRBV20-1, the J gene TRBJ2-1, with D perhaps TRBD2 (6 bases). This CDR3 is 15 amino acids long. Between the trimmed V and J ends, which lost 6 bases and 4 bases, there was a span of 19 bases. The germline CDR1 and CDR2 sequences are DFQATT and SNEGSKA (reference sequence). In DNA, the CDR3 is TGCAGTGCCCACAAGATGGGACTTCAATACAATGAGCAGTTCCTC. Its translation: CSAHKMGLQYNEQFL.

This clonotype was detected ten times or more. The V gene is TRBV12-3 or TRBV12-4, the J gene TRBJ1-1; TRBD1 might be the D (5 bases). Trimming took off 2 bases at V and 5 bases at J, with 12 bases between the two ends. This CDR3 has 14 residues. CDR3 bases: TGTGCCAGCAGTTTACACTCCGGGGGGACTGAAGCTTTCTTT. This codes for CASSLHSGGTEAFF.

A few counts support this clonotype. The rearrangement uses TRBV7-8 and TRBJ1-3; no clear D gene. There are 12 residues in the CDR3. The V and J ends lost 4 bases and 3 bases respectively, with 4 bases between them. Germline V CDR1 and CDR2: SGHVS, FQNEAQ. The CDR3, as DNA: TGTGCCAGCAGCTCGGGTGGAAACACCATATATTTT. Translating gives CASSSGGNTIYF. Full variable domain (rest looked up from reference TRBV7-8 and TRBJ1-3): GAGVSQSPRYKVAKRGQDVALRCDPISGHVSLFWYQQALGQGPEFLTYFQNEAQLDKSGLPSDRFFAERPEGSVSTLKIQRTQQEDSAVYLCASSSGGNTIYFGEGSWLTVV.

There are many counts of this clonotype. The chain employs TRBV12-3 or TRBV12-4 and TRBJ1-5; D gene ambiguous. The CDR3 has 15 amino acids. The V end lost 5 bases, the J end lost 5 bases, and 16 bases lay between the germline ends. The CDR3 nucleotides are TGTGCCAGCAGTCTAGGTCTCCGTTCCGATCAGCCCCAGCATTTT. It is translated as CASSLGLRSDQPQHF.

This clonotype was seen a few times. The J gene is TRBJ2-2, the V gene TRBV11-2; D is ambiguous. This CDR3 is built from 12 residues. Germline loops: CDR1 SGHAT, CDR2 FQNNGV. Trimming took 7 bases from V and 4 from J, leaving 7 bases between them. CDR3 nucleotides: TGTGCCAGCACCAGTCCCACCGGGGAGCTGTTTTTT. This encodes CASTSPTGELFF.

This clonotype has a count of ten or more. The gene calls are TRBV6-4 and TRBJ1-2, with D possibly being TRBD1 (6 bases). Trimming took 2 bases from V and 4 from J, leaving 14 bases between them. This CDR3 is built from 15 residues. Germline V lookup: CDR1 MRHNA, CDR2 SNTAGT. CDR3 region: CASSDGVGTPYGYTF. Here the CDR3 DNA reads TGTGCCAGCAGTGACGGCGTTGGGACACCCTATGGCTACACCTTC.

V is TRBV30 and J is TRBJ2-1; D gene unclear. V was trimmed by 0 bases and J by 3 bases, leaving 9 bases between them. CDR1 is GTSNPN, CDR2 SVGIG, per germline (reference sequence). The CDR3 sequence is 14 residues long. CDR3: CAWSVNSLYNEQFF. DNA of the CDR3: TGTGCCTGGAGTGTGAACAGTCTCTACAATGAGCAGTTCTTC.

The chain uses TRBV10-1 and TRBJ2-5; TRBD1 matches 8 bases. J gave up 3 bases and V 4 bases, and 7 bases lay outside the gene matches. The CDR3 is made up of 15 amino acids. CDR1 and CDR2 from the germline V gene are WNHNN and SYGVQD (reference sequence). This chain's CDR3 is CASSASGTGEETQYF. The DNA for the CDR3 is TGCGCCAGCAGTGCGTCCGGGACAGGCGAAGAGACCCAGTACTTC.

This clonotype was recorded many times. The gene calls are TRBV11-3 and TRBJ2-5; D gene ambiguous. The V and J ends lost 2 bases and 1 base respectively, with 8 bases between them. This CDR3 contains 14 residues. Germline V gene lookup returns CDR1 SGHNT and CDR2 YENEEA. CDR3 amino acids: CASSLPYSQETQYF. CDR3 nucleotide sequence: TGTGCCAGCAGCTTACCATACTCCCAAGAGACCCAGTACTTC.

This clonotype was counted many times. The gene calls are TRBV10-3 and TRBJ1-2, with a tentative D call TRBD1 (5 bases). The CDR3 loop spans 12 amino acids. Trimming stripped 7 bases from V and 8 bases from J, with 14 bases between. Germline-derived CDR1 and CDR2 are ENHRY and SYGVKD. CDR3 amino acids: CAITAEGSGYTF. For the CDR3, the DNA is TGTGCCATCACCGCGGAGGGGTCCGGCTACACCTTC.